This paragraph covers one T cell receptor (beta chain) sequence. Its antigen is not known. The table came from immunoSEQ multiplex PCR; TCRdb's copy has only in-frame clones and leaves some out. The table has about 46,000 clones, 60% to 80% seen once; the top ten hold roughly 9.4%. The authors isolated CD4+ T cells after nine to eleven days of culture. These data belong to a study of vaccination effects on CD4 cells after COVID-19. As for the study in general: Two doses of BNT162b2 or mRNA-1273 vaccine were administered to participants. Wells containing approximately 2 million PBMC each were cultured with 10 IU/ml IL-2 and approximately 10 ug/ml peptides.

The ends lost 8 bases at V and 6 bases at J; junction bases unmatched: 4. The CDR3 has 11 amino acids. Study-wide results and limits: Few convalescent patients, and no early post-infection timepoints, were available to the study.

This sequence joins TRBV12-3 or TRBV12-4 and TRBJ2-7; 7 bases line up with TRBD2. The sample here was CD4+ T cells from PBMCs cultured without peptide, taken before COVID-19 vaccination. This clonotype was obtained from a human donor who had a prior SARS-CoV-2 infection. Here the CDR3 reads CASGGESEQYF. The CDR3 DNA reads TGTGCCAGCGGGGGGGAGTCCGAGCAGTACTTC.